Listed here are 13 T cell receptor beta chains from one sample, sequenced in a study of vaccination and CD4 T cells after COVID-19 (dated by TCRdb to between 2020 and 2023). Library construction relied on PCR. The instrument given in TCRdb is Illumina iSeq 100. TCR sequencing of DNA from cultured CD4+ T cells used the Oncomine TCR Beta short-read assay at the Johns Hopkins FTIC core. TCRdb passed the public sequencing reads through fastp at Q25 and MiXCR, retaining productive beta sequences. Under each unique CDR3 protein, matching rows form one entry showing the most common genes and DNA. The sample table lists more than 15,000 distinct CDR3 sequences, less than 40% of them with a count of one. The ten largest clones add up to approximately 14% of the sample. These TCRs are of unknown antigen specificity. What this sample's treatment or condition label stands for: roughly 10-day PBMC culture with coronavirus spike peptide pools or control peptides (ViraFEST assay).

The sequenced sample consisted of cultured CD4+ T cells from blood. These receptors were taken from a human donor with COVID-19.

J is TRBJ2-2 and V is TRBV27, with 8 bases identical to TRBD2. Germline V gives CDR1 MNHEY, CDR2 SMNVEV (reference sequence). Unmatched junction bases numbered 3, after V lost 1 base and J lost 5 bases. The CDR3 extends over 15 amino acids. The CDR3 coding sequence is TGTGCCAGCAGTTTATTTGCGGGGGGTACCGGGGAGCTGTTTTTT. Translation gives CASSLFAGGTGELFF.

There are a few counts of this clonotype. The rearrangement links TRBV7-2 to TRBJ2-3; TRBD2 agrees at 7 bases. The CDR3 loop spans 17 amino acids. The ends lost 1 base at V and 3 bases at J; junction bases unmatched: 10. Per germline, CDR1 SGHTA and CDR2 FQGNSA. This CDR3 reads CASSLGSGLGSTDTQYF. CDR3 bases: TGTGCCAGCAGCTTAGGGAGCGGACTAGGGTCTACAGATACGCAGTATTTT.

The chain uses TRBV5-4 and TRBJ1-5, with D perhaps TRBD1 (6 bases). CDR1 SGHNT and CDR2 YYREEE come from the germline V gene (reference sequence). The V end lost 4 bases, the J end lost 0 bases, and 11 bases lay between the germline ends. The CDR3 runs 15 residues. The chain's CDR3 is CASSEGGYSNQPQHF. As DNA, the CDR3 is TGTGCCAGCAGCGAAGGGGGTTATAGCAATCAGCCCCAGCATTTT.

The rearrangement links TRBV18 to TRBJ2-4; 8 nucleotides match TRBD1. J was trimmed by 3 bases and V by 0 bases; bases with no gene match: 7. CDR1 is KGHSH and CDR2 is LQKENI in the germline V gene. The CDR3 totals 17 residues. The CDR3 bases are TGTGCCAGCTCACCACCCGACAGGGGCTTTAACAAAAACATTCAGTACTTC. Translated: CASSPPDRGFNKNIQYF.

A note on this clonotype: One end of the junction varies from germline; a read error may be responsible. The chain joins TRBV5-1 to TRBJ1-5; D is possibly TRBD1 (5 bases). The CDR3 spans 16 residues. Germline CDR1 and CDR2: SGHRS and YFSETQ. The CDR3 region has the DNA TGCGCCAGCAGATTGGATATCGGGGAGGGGAATCAGCCCCAGCATTTT. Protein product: CASRLDIGEGNQPQHF.

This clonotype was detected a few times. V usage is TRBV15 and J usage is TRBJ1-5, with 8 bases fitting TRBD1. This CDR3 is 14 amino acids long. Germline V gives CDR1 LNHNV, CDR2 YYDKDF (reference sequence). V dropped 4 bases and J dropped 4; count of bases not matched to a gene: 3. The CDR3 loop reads CATSTDRGNQPQHF. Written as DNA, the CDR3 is TGTGCCACCAGCACAGACAGGGGTAATCAGCCCCAGCATTTT.

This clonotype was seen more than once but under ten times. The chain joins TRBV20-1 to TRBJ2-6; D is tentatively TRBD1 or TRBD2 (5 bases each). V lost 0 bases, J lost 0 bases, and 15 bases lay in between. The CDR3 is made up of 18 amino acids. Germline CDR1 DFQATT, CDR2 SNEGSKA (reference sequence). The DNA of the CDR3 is TGCAGTGCTAGAGATCCCAGGGACGGATTCTCTGGGGCCAACGTCCTGACTTTC. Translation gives CSARDPRDGFSGANVLTF.

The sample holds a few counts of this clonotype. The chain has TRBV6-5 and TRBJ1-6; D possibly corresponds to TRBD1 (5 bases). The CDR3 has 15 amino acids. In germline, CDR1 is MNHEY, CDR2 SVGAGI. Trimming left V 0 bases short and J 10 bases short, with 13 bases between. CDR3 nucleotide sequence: TGTGCCAGCAGTTACTCTGGGGGAATAGAGTCACCCCTCCACTTT. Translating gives CASSYSGGIESPLHF.

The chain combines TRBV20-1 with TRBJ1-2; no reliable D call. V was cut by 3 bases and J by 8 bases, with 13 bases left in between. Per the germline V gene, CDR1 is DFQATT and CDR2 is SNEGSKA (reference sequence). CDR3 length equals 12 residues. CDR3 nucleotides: TGCAGTGCTAGTGCGTCTGGAATGGGCTACACCTTC. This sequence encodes CSASASGMGYTF.

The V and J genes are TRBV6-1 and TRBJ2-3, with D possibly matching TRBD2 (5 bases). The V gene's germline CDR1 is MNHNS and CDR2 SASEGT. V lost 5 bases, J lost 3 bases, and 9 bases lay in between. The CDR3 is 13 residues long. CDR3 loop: CASSLRRTDTQYF. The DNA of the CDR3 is TGTGCCAGCAGTCTCCGGAGGACAGATACGCAGTATTTT.

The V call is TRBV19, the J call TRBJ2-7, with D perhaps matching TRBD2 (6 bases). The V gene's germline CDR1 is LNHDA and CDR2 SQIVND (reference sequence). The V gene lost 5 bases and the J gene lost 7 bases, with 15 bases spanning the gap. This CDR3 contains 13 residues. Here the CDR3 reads CASSRMGGEEQYF. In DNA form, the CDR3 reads TGTGCCAGTAGTCGGATGGGGGGAGAGGAGCAGTACTTC.

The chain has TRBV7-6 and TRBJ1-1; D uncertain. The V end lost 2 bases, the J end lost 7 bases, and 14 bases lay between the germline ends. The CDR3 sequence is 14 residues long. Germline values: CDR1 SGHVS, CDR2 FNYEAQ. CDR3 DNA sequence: TGTGCCAGCAGCTTACAGGCCGCCTCCTATGAAGCTTTCTTT. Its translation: CASSLQAASYEAFF.

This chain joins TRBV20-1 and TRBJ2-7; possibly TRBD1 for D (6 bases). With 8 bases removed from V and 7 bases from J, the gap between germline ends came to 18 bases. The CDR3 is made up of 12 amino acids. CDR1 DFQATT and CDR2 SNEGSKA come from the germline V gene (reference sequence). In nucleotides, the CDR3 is TGCAGTACCCGTGAGGGGGTGAGGGAGCAGTACTTC. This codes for CSTREGVREQYF.